This T cell receptor (beta chain) was obtained from a study of blood T cell repertoires in COVID-19. Trimming removed 4 bases from V and 5 bases from J; junction bases left unmatched: 8. Germline V lookup: CDR1 LGHDT, CDR2 YNNKEL (reference sequence). This CDR3 contains 15 residues. Profiled with immunoSEQ multiplex PCR; TCRdb holds only in-frame clones, not every one. The sample lists around 220,000 clones; around 80% were seen once. This sequence joins TRBV3-1 (or the pseudogene TRBV3-2) and TRBJ2-3, with 8 bases identical to TRBD2. The receptor comes from a young man with active or convalescent COVID-19. The specimen was peripheral blood. The CDR3, as DNA: TGTGCCAGCAGCCTGACTAGCGCCCAGAGAGATACGCAGTATTTT. Protein product: CASSLTSAQRDTQYF.